Sequencing of this T cell receptor (beta chain) was carried out in a study of T cell repertoires in ileal Crohn's disease. Overall study findings and caveats: The median delay to postoperative endoscopy was approximately seven months. All patients with clonality above 26.8% had endoscopic recurrence.

Clones were sequenced by immunoSEQ multiplex PCR, and TCRdb holds only the in-frame ones, with some missing. The data contain 13,000 to 15,000 clones, more than 60% of them seen just once; the ten biggest clones take up 3.5% to 5%. The CDR3 totals 13 residues. Trimming shortened V by 3 bases and J by 7 bases, and 13 bases separated the two germline ends. Germline V lookup: CDR1 SGDLS, CDR2 YYNGEE. Stated time point: neoterminal ileum biopsy at postoperative endoscopy, about 6 months after surgery. On this clone: The target antigen is unknown.

The chain carries TRBV9 and TRBJ2-5; D remains unclear. The receptor's source is an adult with Crohn's disease. The specimen was ileal tissue. The CDR3, as DNA: TGTGCCAGCAGCGCCGAACCATCCCGGACCCAGTACTTC. Translated: CASSAEPSRTQYF.